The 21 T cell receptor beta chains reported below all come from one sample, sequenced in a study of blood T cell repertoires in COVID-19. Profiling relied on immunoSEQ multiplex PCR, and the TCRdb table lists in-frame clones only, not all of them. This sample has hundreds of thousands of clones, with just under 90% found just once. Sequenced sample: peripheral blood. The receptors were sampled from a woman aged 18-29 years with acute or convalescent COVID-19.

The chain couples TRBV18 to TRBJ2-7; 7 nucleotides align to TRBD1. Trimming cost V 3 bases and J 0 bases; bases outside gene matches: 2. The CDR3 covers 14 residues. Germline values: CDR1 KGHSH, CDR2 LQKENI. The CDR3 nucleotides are TGTGCCAGCTCACCGGGACAGAACTCCTACGAGCAGTACTTC. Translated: CASSPGQNSYEQYF.

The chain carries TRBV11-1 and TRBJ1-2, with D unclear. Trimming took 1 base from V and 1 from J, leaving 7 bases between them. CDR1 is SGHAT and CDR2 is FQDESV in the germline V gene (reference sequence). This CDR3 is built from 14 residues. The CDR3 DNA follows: TGTGCCAGCAGCTTAGACCGCGTTAACTATGGCTACACCTTC. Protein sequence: CASSLDRVNYGYTF.

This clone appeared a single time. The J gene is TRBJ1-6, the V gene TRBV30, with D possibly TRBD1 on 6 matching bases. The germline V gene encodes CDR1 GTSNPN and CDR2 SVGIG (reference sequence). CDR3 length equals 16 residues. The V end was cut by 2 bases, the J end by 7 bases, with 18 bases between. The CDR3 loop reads CAWSPQRGGRNSPLHF. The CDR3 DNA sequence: TGTGCCTGGAGTCCCCAAAGGGGGGGGAGGAATTCACCCCTCCACTTT. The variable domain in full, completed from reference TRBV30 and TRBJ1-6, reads SQTIHQWPATLVQPVGSPLSLECTVEGTSNPNLYWYRQAAGRGLQLLFYSVGIGQISSEVPQNLSASRPQDRQFILSSKKLLLSDSGFYLCAWSPQRGGRNSPLHFGNGTRLTVT.

This CDR3 is CASSNPSGGGNIQYF. In nucleotides, the CDR3 is TGTGCCAGCAGTAACCCCTCAGGGGGCGGAAACATTCAGTACTTC. The V gene is TRBV6-5, the J gene TRBJ2-4; 8 bases align to TRBD1. The CDR3 totals 15 residues. V lost 5 bases, J lost 6 bases, and 9 bases stayed unmatched. Germline CDR1 is MNHEY and CDR2 is SVGAGI.

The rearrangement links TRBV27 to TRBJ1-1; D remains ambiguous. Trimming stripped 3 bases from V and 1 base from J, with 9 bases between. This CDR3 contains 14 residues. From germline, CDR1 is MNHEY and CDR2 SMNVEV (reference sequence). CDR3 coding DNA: TGTGCCAGCAGTTTCGGATCGGGGAACACTGAAGCTTTCTTT. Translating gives CASSFGSGNTEAFF.

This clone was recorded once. In nucleotides, the CDR3 is TGTGCCAGCAGTCGCCAACAGGGGGTCCTCTCTGGAAACACCATATATTTT. Its protein product is CASSRQQGVLSGNTIYF. The chain combines TRBV28 with TRBJ1-3; 8 bases are shared with TRBD1. The junction had 9 bases not matched to a gene; V was cut back by 5 bases and J by 0 bases. CDR1 is MDHEN and CDR2 is SYDVKM in the germline V gene. The CDR3 runs to 17 residues.

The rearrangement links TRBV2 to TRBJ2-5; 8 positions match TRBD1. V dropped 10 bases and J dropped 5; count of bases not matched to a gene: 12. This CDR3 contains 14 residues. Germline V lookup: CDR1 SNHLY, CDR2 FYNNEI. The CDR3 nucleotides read TGTGCCACCAGGAAGGACAGGGCGTTGGAGACCCAGTACTTC. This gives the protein CATRKDRALETQYF.

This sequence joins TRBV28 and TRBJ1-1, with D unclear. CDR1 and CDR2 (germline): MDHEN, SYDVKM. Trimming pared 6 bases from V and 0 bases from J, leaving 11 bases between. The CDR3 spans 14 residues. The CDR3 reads CASSQLTMNTEAFF. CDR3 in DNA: TGTGCCAGCAGCCAACTAACGATGAACACTGAAGCTTTCTTT.

CDR3 amino acids: CASSRVGLRGTGGNTIYF. The CDR3 region has the DNA TGTGCCAGCAGCCGAGTGGGGCTTAGGGGGACGGGTGGAAACACCATATATTTT. The chain has TRBV3-1 (or the pseudogene TRBV3-2) and TRBJ1-3; D possibly corresponds to TRBD1 (6 bases). Germline lookup yields CDR1 LGHDT and CDR2 YNNKEL (reference sequence). The V end was cut by 4 bases, the J end by 3 bases, with 22 bases between. The CDR3 totals 18 residues.

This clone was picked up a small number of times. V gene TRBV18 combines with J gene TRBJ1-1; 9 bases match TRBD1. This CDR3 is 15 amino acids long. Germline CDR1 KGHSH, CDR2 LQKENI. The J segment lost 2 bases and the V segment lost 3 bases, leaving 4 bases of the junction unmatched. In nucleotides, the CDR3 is TGTGCCAGCTCACCCGGGACAGGGCGAAACACTGAAGCTTTCTTT. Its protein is CASSPGTGRNTEAFF. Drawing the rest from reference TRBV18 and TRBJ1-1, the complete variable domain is NAGVMQNPRHLVRRRGQEARLRCSPMKGHSHVYWYRQLPEEGLKFMVYLQKENIIDESGMPKERFSAEFPKEGPSILRIQQVVRGDSAAYFCASSPGTGRNTEAFFGQGTRLTVV.

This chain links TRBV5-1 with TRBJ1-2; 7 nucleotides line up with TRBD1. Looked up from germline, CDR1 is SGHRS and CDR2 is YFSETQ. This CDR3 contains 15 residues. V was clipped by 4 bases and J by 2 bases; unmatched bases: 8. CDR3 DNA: TGCGCCAGCAGCCGGGGCCAGGGGGGAAACTATGGCTACACCTTC. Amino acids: CASSRGQGGNYGYTF.

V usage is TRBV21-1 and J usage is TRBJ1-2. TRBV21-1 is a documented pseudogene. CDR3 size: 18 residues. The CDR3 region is CASSKARWNRGYYYGYTF. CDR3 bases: TGTGCCAGCAGCAAAGCGCGGTGGAACAGAGGGTATTACTACGGCTACACCTTC.

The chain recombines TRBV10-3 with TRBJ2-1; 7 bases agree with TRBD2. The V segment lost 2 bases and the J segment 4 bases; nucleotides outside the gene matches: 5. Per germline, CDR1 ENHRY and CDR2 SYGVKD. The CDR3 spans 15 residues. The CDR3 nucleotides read TGTGCCATCAGTGAGATGGGCGGGGGTTACAATGAGCAGTTCTTC. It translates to CAISEMGGGYNEQFF.

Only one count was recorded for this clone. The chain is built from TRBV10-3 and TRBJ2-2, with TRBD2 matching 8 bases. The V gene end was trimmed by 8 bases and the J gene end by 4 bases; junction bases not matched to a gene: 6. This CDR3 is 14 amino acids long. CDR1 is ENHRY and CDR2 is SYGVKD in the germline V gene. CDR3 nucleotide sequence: TGTGCCATCGCGGGGGGTAGCGGCACCGGGGAGCTGTTTTTT. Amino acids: CAIAGGSGTGELFF.

The CDR3 sequence: CSGGTDYTEAFF. The CDR3 DNA is TGCAGCGGTGGGACAGACTACACTGAAGCTTTCTTT. The V call is TRBV29-1, the J call TRBJ1-1; 7 bases match TRBD1. The CDR3 covers 12 residues. Per germline, CDR1 SQVTM and CDR2 ANQGSEA. V gave up 7 bases and J gave up 3 bases; unmatched junction bases: 5.

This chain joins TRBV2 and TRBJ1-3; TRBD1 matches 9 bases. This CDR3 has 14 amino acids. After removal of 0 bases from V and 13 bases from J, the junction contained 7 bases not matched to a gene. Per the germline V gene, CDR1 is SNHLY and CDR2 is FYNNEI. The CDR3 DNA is TGTGCCAGCAGTGAAGCTTTACAGGGGGCGTCAATATATTTT. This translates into CASSEALQGASIYF.

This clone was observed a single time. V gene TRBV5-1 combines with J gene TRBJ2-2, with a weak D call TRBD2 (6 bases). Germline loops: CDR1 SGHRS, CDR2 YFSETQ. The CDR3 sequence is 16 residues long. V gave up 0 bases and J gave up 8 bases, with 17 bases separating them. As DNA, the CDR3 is TGCGCCAGCAGCTTGGCCCAAGGGGACTTCAGGGGGGAGCTGTTTTTT. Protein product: CASSLAQGDFRGELFF.

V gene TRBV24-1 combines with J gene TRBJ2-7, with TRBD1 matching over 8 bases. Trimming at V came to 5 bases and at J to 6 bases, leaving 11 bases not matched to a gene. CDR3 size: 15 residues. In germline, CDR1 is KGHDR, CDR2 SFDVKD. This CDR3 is CATSALTGENGEQYF. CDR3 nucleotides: TGTGCCACCAGTGCGCTGACAGGGGAAAACGGCGAGCAGTACTTC.

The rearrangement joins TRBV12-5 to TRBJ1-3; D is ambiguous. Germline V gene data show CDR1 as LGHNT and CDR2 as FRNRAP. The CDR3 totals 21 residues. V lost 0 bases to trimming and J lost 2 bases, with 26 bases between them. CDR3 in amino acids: CASGLVLKISEPSRPGNTIYF. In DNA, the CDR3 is TGTGCTAGTGGTTTGGTACTTAAGATTTCGGAGCCCTCCAGACCTGGAAACACCATATATTTT.

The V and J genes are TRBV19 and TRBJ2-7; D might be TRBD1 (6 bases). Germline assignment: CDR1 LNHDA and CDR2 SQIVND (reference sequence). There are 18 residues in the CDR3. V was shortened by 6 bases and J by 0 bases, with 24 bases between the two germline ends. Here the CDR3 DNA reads TGTGCCAGTAGCGCCATCGGGACAATAGGTTTCTCCTCCTACGAGCAGTACTTC. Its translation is CASSAIGTIGFSSYEQYF.

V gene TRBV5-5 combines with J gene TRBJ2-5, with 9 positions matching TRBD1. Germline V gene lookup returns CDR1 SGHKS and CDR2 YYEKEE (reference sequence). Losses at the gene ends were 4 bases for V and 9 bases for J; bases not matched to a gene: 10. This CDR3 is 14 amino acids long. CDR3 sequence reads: CASSPGQGEGAQYF. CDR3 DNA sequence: TGTGCCAGCAGCCCGGGACAGGGAGAAGGGGCCCAGTACTTC.